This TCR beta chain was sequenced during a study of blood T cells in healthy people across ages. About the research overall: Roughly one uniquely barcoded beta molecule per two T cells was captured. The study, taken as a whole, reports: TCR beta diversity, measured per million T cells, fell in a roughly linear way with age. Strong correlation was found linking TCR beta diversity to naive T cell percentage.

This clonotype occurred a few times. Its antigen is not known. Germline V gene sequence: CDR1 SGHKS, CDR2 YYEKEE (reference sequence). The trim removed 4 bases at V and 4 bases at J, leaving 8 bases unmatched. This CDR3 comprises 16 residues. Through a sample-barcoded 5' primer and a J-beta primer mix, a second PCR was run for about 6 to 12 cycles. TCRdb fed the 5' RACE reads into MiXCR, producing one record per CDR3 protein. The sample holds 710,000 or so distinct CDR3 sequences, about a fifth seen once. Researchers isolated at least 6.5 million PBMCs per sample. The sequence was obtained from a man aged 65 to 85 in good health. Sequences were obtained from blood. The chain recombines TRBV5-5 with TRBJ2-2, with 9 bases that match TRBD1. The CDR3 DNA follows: TGTGCCAGCAGCCCGGAGGGGACAGGGTCCACCGGGGAGCTGTTTTTT. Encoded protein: CASSPEGTGSTGELFF.